The clone carrying this T cell receptor (beta chain) has ten or more counts. This sample is part of a study of human T cells and chemical hapten exposure. Original methodology: Sequenced samples showed a median of 95,638 TCRs each, with counts running from around 24,000 to 710,000. TCRdb ran MiXCR on the 5' RACE reads and lists one entry per CDR3 protein. The V and J calls and clone size come from TCRdb's table, not from the authors' own analysis. The sample shows about 81,000 distinct CDR3 sequences, about a sixth of them seen only once. RNA extraction used unfractionated whole blood as the source of total RNA. Germline V gene sequence: CDR1 LGHNA, CDR2 YSLEER. V lost 0 bases, J lost 8 bases, and 7 bases lay in between. The CDR3 spans 13 residues.

This TCR came from a female donor in good health. This chain links TRBV4-3 with TRBJ1-4; no reliable D call. CDR3 sequence: CASSQDRKEKLFF. In DNA form, the CDR3 reads TGCGCCAGCAGCCAAGATCGAAAGGAAAAACTGTTTTTT.